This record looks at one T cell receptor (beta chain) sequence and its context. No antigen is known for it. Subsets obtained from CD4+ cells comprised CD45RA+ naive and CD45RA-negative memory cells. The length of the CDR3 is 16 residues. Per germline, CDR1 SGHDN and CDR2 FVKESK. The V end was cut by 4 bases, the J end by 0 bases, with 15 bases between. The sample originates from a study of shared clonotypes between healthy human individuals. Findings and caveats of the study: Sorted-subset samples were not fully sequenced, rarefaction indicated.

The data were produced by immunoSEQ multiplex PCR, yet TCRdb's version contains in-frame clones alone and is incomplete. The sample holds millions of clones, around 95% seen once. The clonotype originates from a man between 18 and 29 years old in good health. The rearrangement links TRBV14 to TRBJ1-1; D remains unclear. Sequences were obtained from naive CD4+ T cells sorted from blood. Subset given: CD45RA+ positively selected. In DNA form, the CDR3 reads TGTGCCAGCAGCCGACCACCTTGGGTCCTGAACACTGAAGCTTTCTTT. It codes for CASSRPPWVLNTEAFF.